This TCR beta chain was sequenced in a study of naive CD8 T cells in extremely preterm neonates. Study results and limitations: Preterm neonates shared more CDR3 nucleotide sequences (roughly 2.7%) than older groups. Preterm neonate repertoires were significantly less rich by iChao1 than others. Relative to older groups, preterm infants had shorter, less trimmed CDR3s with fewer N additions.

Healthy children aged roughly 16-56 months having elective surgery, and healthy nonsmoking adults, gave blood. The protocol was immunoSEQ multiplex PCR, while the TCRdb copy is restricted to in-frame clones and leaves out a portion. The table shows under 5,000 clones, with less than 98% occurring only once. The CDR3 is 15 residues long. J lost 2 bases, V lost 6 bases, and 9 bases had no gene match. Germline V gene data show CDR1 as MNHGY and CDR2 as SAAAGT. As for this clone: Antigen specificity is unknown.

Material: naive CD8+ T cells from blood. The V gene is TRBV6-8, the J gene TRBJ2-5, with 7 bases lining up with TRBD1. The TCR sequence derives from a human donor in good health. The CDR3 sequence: CASSHPPGQQETQYF. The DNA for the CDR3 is TGTGCCAGCAGCCATCCCCCGGGACAGCAAGAGACCCAGTACTTC.